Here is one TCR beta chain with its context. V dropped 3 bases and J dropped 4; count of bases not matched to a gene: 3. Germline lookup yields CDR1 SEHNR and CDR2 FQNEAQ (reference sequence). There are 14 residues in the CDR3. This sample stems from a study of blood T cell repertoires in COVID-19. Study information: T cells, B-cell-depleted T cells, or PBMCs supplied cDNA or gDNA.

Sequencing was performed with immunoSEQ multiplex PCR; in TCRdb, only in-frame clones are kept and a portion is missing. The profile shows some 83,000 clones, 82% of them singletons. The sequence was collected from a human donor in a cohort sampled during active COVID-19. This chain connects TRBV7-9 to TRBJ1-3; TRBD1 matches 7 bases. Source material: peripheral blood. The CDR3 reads CASSFGQAGNTIYF. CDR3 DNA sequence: TGTGCCAGCAGCTTCGGACAGGCAGGAAACACCATATATTTT.